The source of this T cell receptor beta chain is a study of cytomegalovirus exposure and HLA in healthy donors. Remarks on this clone: Its antigen is as yet unknown.

V was shortened by 4 bases and J by 8 bases, with 11 bases between the two germline ends. The CDR3 contains 13 residues. CDR1 and CDR2 (germline): MGHDK, SYGVNS. The primer mix had 60 Vbeta and 13 Jbeta primers. Method: immunoSEQ multiplex PCR; TCRdb's copy keeps in-frame clones and lacks some. This table has approximately 120,000 clones, approximately 80% appearing once. Study observations and caveats: The classifier reportedly diagnosed cytomegalovirus status with high sensitivity and specificity.

The chain carries TRBV25-1 and TRBJ2-2, with D perhaps TRBD2 (5 bases). This sequence was found in a woman between 25 and 40 years old in good health and CMV-seronegative. Source material: PBMCs. This CDR3 is CASSARDWGELFF. The CDR3 DNA reads TGTGCCAGCAGTGCCCGGGATTGGGGGGAGCTGTTTTTT.